This T cell receptor (beta chain) appears in the sequencing data of a study of T cells in Graves' hyperthyroidism and ophthalmopathy. General study findings and limits: Most clonotypes that expanded in the thyroid above 0.001 also showed up in blood.

PBMCs were obtained from under 13 ml fresh peripheral blood. This clonotype has a count of ten or more. Its antigen remains unidentified. The CDR3 has 14 residues. Trimming took off 4 bases at V and 5 bases at J, with 12 bases between the two ends. The investigators amplified TCR beta CDR3 regions from RNA transcripts. Using the HTBI primer set, a first-round RT-PCR was run on the TCR CDR3. Each CDR3 protein is one row after TCRdb ran MiXCR on the multiplex PCR reads. The table shows some 500,000 distinct CDR3 sequences, with around 15% occurring only once. This receptor was taken from a woman aged 25 to 39 with Graves' ophthalmopathy. Sequencing was carried out using blood. V usage is TRBV12-3 or TRBV12-4 and J usage is TRBJ2-4; maybe TRBD2 (6 bases). CDR3 residues: CASSSPRRENIQYF. The CDR3 coding sequence is TGTGCCAGCAGTTCCCCAAGGAGGGAAAACATTCAGTACTTC.